This T cell receptor beta chain appears in the sequencing data of a study of PD-L1 blockade in urothelial cancer. The table came from immunoSEQ multiplex PCR; TCRdb's copy has only in-frame clones and leaves some out. The sample lists roughly 87,000 clones, roughly 90% seen once, with 0.97% in the top ten. Time point in this sample: pretreatment peripheral blood. The CDR3 contains 11 residues. Per the germline V gene, CDR1 is MNHEY and CDR2 is SVGAGI. Trimming removed 6 bases from V and 4 bases from J, with 7 bases in between. V usage is TRBV6-5 and J usage is TRBJ2-7; maybe TRBD2 (6 bases). The sample here was PBMCs, taken around atezolizumab (anti-PD-L1) treatment. The receptor was derived from an elderly woman with urothelial cancer. The CDR3 here is CASRGTYEQYF. The DNA of the CDR3 is TGTGCCAGCAGGGGGACTTACGAGCAGTACTTC.